The rows below give T cell receptor beta chains drawn from one sample of a study of cytomegalovirus exposure and HLA in healthy donors. The method was immunoSEQ multiplex PCR; TCRdb's version includes in-frame clones alone and lacks a portion of them. The sample shows some 200,000 clones, about 83% of them seen only once. Sequenced: PBMCs. The receptors here all came from a girl aged 5-17 years in good health and CMV-seronegative. The CDR3 runs from the conserved cysteine through the conserved F or W. The D gene is left open where the match is weak. Clone size appears in some rows only: once, few, many, or a class for an expanded clone.

>few|TRBJ1-1|-|TRBV2
TGTGCCAGCAGTGAACAGCGCATGAACACTGAAGCTTTCTTT
CASSEQRMNTEAFF
>-|TRBJ2-7|TRBD1|TRBV27
TGTGCCAGCAGGGCCAACACGGACAGGGTGAAGTACGAGCAGTACTTC
CASRANTDRVKYEQYF
>-|TRBJ2-3|-|TRBV6-1
TGTGCCAGCAATCCGACTCGTTCGGATACGCAGTATTTT
CASNPTRSDTQYF
>once|TRBJ1-1|-|TRBV7-2
TGTGCCAGCAGCCCCCGCGTGGAGGGGACTGAAGCTTTCTTT
CASSPRVEGTEAFF
>-|TRBJ1-1|TRBD1|TRBV10-3
TGTGCCATCAGTGAGTCTGGGACAGGCTTGAACACTGAAGCTTTCTTT
CAISESGTGLNTEAFF
>-|TRBJ1-6|TRBD1|TRBV2
TGTGCCAGCAGTGAAGGTCGGACAGGCGTCACTAATTCACCCCTCCACTTT
CASSEGRTGVTNSPLHF
>-|TRBJ1-3|-|TRBV15
TGTGCCACCAGCAGACGCAGGGCGGCGGACTCTGGAAACACCATATATTTT
CATSRRRAADSGNTIYF
>-|TRBJ1-2|TRBD1|TRBV6-1
TGTGCCAGCAGTGAAGCCTTGGGGCAGGGGGATCGCTACACCTTC
CASSEALGQGDRYTF
>few|TRBJ1-1|TRBD1|TRBV19
TGTGCCAGTAGTCCGTCGGGACAGATGAACACTGAAGCTTTCTTT
CASSPSGQMNTEAFF
>-|TRBJ1-2|TRBD1|TRBV5-1
TGCGCCAGCAGCCCACCGGGACAGGTTAACTATGGCTACACCTTC
CASSPPGQVNYGYTF
>-|TRBJ2-7|-|TRBV5-6
TGTGCCAGCAGCTTGGTTAACTACAATTCCTACGAGCAGTACTTC
CASSLVNYNSYEQYF
>-|TRBJ1-4|-|TRBV25-1
TGTGCCAGCAGTGAAGTAACAGGGGAAAAACTGTTTTTT
CASSEVTGEKLFF
>-|TRBJ2-3|-|TRBV7-2
TGTGCCAGCAGCTTACGGGGGAGGTTGGCAGATACGCAGTATTTT
CASSLRGRLADTQYF
>few|TRBJ1-2|-|TRBV14
TGTGCCAGCAGCCAAGCTAGTTCGGGAAACTATGGCTACACCTTC
CASSQASSGNYGYTF
>few|TRBJ1-4|TRBD1|TRBV5-1
TGCGCCAGCAGCCCGACAGGGGGCTATGAAAAACTGTTTTTT
CASSPTGGYEKLFF
>few|TRBJ2-2|-|TRBV7-6
TGTGCCAGCAGCCGCACCGGGACATTTACCGGGGAGCTGTTTTTT
CASSRTGTFTGELFF
>-|TRBJ2-4|-|TRBV5-6
TGTGCCAGCAGCTTGGACAGGGCAGGAAACATTCAGTACTTC
CASSLDRAGNIQYF
>few|TRBJ1-2|-|TRBV6-6
TGTGCCAGCAGTTACCAGGGGAACTATGGCTACACCTTC
CASSYQGNYGYTF
>-|TRBJ2-7|-|TRBV4-2
TGTGCCAGCAGCCAAGATAGAAGGGCCGGGGCCTACGAGCAGTACTTC
CASSQDRRAGAYEQYF
>-|TRBJ1-1|-|TRBV5-1
TGCGCCAGCAGCTTACAGAGAACAGCTAACACTGAAGCTTTCTTT
CASSLQRTANTEAFF
>-|TRBJ2-1|TRBD2|TRBV30
TGTGCCTGGAGCTCTGCGGGAGGACCCTACAATGAGCAGTTCTTC
CAWSSAGGPYNEQFF
>-|TRBJ2-7|-|TRBV27
TGTGCCAGCAGTCCCACCGAGGTCTACGAGCAGTACTTC
CASSPTEVYEQYF
>-|TRBJ1-5|-|TRBV19
TGTGCCAGTAATAGGGGGACAAGCGTAGTTAATCAGCCCCAGCATTTT
CASNRGTSVVNQPQHF
>-|TRBJ2-7|-|TRBV6-1
TGTGCCAGCAGTGAAGGGACCACAGGGTGGTTGGAAGAGCAGTACTTC
CASSEGTTGWLEEQYF
>-|TRBJ2-2|-|TRBV2
TGTGCCAGCACGGTATATGGGGAGCTGTTTTTT
CASTVYGELFF
>-|TRBJ2-7|TRBD1|TRBV5-1
TGCGCCAGCAGCTCGGGACAGGGGGACCACGAGCAGTACTTC
CASSSGQGDHEQYF
>once|TRBJ2-6|-|TRBV14
TGTGCCAGCAGCCCCGGTCATGTCGTCTCTGGGGCCAACGTCCTGACTTTC
CASSPGHVVSGANVLTF
>-|TRBJ1-5|TRBD1|TRBV30
TGTGCCTGGAGCGGATCAGGGGGAATTTACGAGCCCCAGCATTTT
CAWSGSGGIYEPQHF
>-|TRBJ1-2|-|TRBV6-1
TGTGCCAGCAGTGAAGTCCCGGTAGACTATGGCTACACCTTC
CASSEVPVDYGYTF
>-|TRBJ2-7|-|TRBV5-5
TGTGCCAGCAGCTTGGCCAGCTGGGCAAGCTCCTACGAGCAGTACTTC
CASSLASWASSYEQYF
>-|TRBJ1-4|-|TRBV5-1
TGCGCCAGCAGCTTAGGGCGGGCTAATGAAAAACTGTTTTTT
CASSLGRANEKLFF
>-|TRBJ1-3|-|TRBV4-2
TGTGCCAGCAGGCAGGGGAGTCCCAGGGTAGGTGGAAACACCATATATTTT
CASRQGSPRVGGNTIYF
>-|TRBJ2-1|TRBD2|TRBV13
TGTGCCAGCAGCTATCCGGCGGGGGTGATCTCCTACAATGAGCAGTTCTTC
CASSYPAGVISYNEQFF
>-|TRBJ2-1|-|TRBV7-3
TGTGCCAGCAGCTTAACTGTACGTGGACCAGAGGGTGAGCAGTTCTTC
CASSLTVRGPEGEQFF
>-|TRBJ2-7|-|TRBV4-2
TGTGCCAGCAGCCAAGATAGCAGGGACTACGAGCAGTACTTC
CASSQDSRDYEQYF
>once|TRBJ2-5|TRBD1|TRBV6-1
TGTGCCAGCAGTGAGGGGACAGGGCCCCACCCAAGGACCCAGTACTTC
CASSEGTGPHPRTQYF
>-|TRBJ2-3|TRBD1|TRBV7-2
TGTGCCAGCAGCCCGGACAGGGGGAGAGGGACAGATACGCAGTATTTT
CASSPDRGRGTDTQYF
>-|TRBJ1-1|TRBD1|TRBV9
TGTGCCAGCAGCGTAGACAGGGGCACTGAAGCTTTCTTT
CASSVDRGTEAFF
>-|TRBJ2-5|TRBD2|TRBV7-3
TGTGCCAGCAGCTCCAGAGCGGGGGGGTCAGAGACCCAGTACTTC
CASSSRAGGSETQYF
>-|TRBJ1-2|-|TRBV14
TGTGCCAGCAGCCAAGTGACAGGAGCGTATGGCTACACCTTC
CASSQVTGAYGYTF
>-|TRBJ1-5|-|TRBV30
TGTGCCTGGAGTGTAACAGGGAATCAGCCCCAGCATTTT
CAWSVTGNQPQHF
>-|TRBJ1-2|-|TRBV30
TGTGCCTGGAAAGAGCTAAGCTATGGCTACACCTTC
CAWKELSYGYTF
>-|TRBJ1-2|TRBD1|TRBV30
TGTGCCTGGAAGGGGGCAGGGGGTTTAGACTATGGCTACACCTTC
CAWKGAGGLDYGYTF
>few|TRBJ2-7|-|TRBV5-1
TGCGCCAGCAGCTTGGGGCAGGGGCGGCCTCGAGAGCAGTACTTC
CASSLGQGRPREQYF
>-|TRBJ2-3|-|TRBV5-4
TGTGCCAGCAGCTTGTCGGATACGCAGTATTTT
CASSLSDTQYF
>-|TRBJ2-1|TRBD1|TRBV30
TGTGCCGGGTCCGGACCGGGACAGGCCTTCAATGAGCAGTTCTTC
CAGSGPGQAFNEQFF
>-|TRBJ2-5|TRBD1|TRBV27
TGTGCCAGCAGTTTAGGAGGCAGGGGGTCCGACGGGACCCAGTACTTC
CASSLGGRGSDGTQYF
>-|TRBJ2-1|TRBD2|TRBV5-1
TGCGCCAGCAGCTTGGTACTAGCGGCCTCCTACAATGAGCAGTTCTTC
CASSLVLAASYNEQFF
>-|TRBJ2-5|-|TRBV19
TGTGCCAGTAGTCATCCGGGGGTTAGGGAGACCCAGTACTTC
CASSHPGVRETQYF
>-|TRBJ1-1|TRBD1|TRBV5-1
TGCGCCAGCAGCTTGGTTCAGGGGGTGAGGGCTGAAGCTTTCTTT
CASSLVQGVRAEAFF
>-|TRBJ1-5|-|TRBV5-6
TGTGCCAGCAGTTACACCTCGAATAGCAATCAGCCCCAGCATTTT
CASSYTSNSNQPQHF
>-|TRBJ1-1|TRBD1|TRBV19
TGTGCCAGTAGTTTGGGGACAGCCTACACTGAAGCTTTCTTT
CASSLGTAYTEAFF
>-|TRBJ1-3|TRBD1|TRBV7-8
TGTGCCAGCAGCTCTCGGAGGACAGGTTTGGACACCATATATTTT
CASSSRRTGLDTIYF
>-|TRBJ2-1|TRBD2|TRBV7-2
TGTGCCAGCAGCTTAGTTCGCGGGGGGGTAAGCTCCTACAATGAGCAGTTCTTC
CASSLVRGGVSSYNEQFF
>-|TRBJ2-2|TRBD2|TRBV7-6
TGTGCCAGCAGCCCGGTGGGGGGGTTGAACACCGGGGAGCTGTTTTTT
CASSPVGGLNTGELFF